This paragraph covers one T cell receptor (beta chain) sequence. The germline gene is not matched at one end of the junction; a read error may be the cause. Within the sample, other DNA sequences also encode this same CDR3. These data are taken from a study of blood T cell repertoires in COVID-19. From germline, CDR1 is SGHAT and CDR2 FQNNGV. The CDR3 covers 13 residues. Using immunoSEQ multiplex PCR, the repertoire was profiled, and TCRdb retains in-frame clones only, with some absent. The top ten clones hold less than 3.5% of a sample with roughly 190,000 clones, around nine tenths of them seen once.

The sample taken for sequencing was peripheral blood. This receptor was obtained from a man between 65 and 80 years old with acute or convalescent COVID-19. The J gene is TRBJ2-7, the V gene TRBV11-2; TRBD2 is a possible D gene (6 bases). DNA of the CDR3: TGTGCCAGCAGCTCCCGGGACTCCTATGAGCAGTACTTC. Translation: CASSSRDSYEQYF.